These 8 T cell receptor beta chains came from one sample sequenced in a study of blood T cell repertoires in COVID-19. The method was immunoSEQ multiplex PCR; TCRdb's version includes in-frame clones alone and lacks a portion of them. The table includes tens of thousands of clones, roughly 85% detected once. The sequenced sample consisted of peripheral blood. The receptors originated from a woman of 80 years or more with active or convalescent COVID-19.

The chain joins TRBV4-2 to TRBJ2-1; 7 bases map to TRBD1. CDR1 is LGHNA and CDR2 is YNFKEQ in the germline V gene. This CDR3 is 13 amino acids long. The ends lost 8 bases at V and 3 bases at J; junction bases unmatched: 4. The CDR3 loop reads CASGGQVYNEQFF. CDR3 nucleotide sequence: TGTGCCAGCGGAGGACAGGTCTACAATGAGCAGTTCTTC.

The V call is TRBV5-1, the J call TRBJ2-3; D ambiguous. The CDR3 has 13 residues. Germline CDR1 reads SGHRS; CDR2 reads YFSETQ. V was trimmed by 0 bases and J by 2 bases, leaving 4 bases between them. The CDR3 nucleotides read TGCGCCAGCAGCTTGGACTACACAGATACGCAGTATTTT. Protein product: CASSLDYTDTQYF.

This chain uses TRBV6-6 with TRBJ1-6; D perhaps matches TRBD1 (5 bases). The CDR3 is made up of 14 amino acids. The germline V gene encodes CDR1 MNHNY and CDR2 SVGAGI (reference sequence). Trimming shortened V by 6 bases and J by 5 bases, and 11 bases separated the two germline ends. The CDR3 bases are TGTGCCAGCAGGGGGACTAATAATAATTCACCCCTCCACTTT. As protein: CASRGTNNNSPLHF.

The genes are TRBV24-1 and TRBJ2-7; 10 bases fit TRBD2. This CDR3 has 15 residues. The ends lost 3 bases at V and 0 bases at J; junction bases unmatched: 1. The germline V gene has CDR1 KGHDR and CDR2 SFDVKD. The CDR3 reads CATSDRTSGSYEQYF. CDR3 coding DNA: TGTGCCACCAGTGATCGGACTAGCGGCTCCTACGAGCAGTACTTC.

The V call is TRBV10-1, the J call TRBJ1-2; 8 nucleotides line up with TRBD1. This CDR3 contains 12 residues. V lost 3 bases and J lost 12; bases outside the gene matches: 6. Germline lookup yields CDR1 WNHNN and CDR2 SYGVQD (reference sequence). DNA of the CDR3: TGCGCCAGCAGTGATGACAGGGGTCCCCACACCTTC. Translation: CASSDDRGPHTF.

The chain uses TRBV30 and TRBJ1-6, with a weak D call TRBD1 (6 bases). This CDR3 has 14 residues. Trimming stripped 4 bases from V and 9 bases from J, with 16 bases between. Looked up from germline, CDR1 is GTSNPN and CDR2 is SVGIG (reference sequence). The CDR3 DNA is TGTGCCTGGACCCGGACAGCCTTAGGTTCACCCCTCCACTTT. Encoded protein: CAWTRTALGSPLHF. The complete variable domain, with remaining parts taken from reference TRBV30 and TRBJ1-6, reads SQTIHQWPATLVQPVGSPLSLECTVEGTSNPNLYWYRQAAGRGLQLLFYSVGIGQISSEVPQNLSASRPQDRQFILSSKKLLLSDSGFYLCAWTRTALGSPLHFGNGTRLTVT.

Worth noting for this clone: Other DNA sequences within the sample encode an identical CDR3. The chain combines TRBV6-6 with TRBJ1-5; D unclear. The CDR3 is made up of 16 amino acids. Per the germline V gene, CDR1 is MNHNY and CDR2 is SVGAGI (reference sequence). The ends were cut back, 6 bases at V and 0 bases at J, with 15 bases in the middle. For the CDR3, the DNA is TGTGCCAGCAGCCCTCTACAGCCCGATAGCAATCAGCCCCAGCATTTT. It specifies CASSPLQPDSNQPQHF.

This clone turned up a few times. This chain connects TRBV5-1 to TRBJ2-1; D may match TRBD1 or TRBD2 (6 bases each). The CDR3 has 15 amino acids. CDR1 is SGHRS and CDR2 is YFSETQ in the germline V gene. Trimming stripped 4 bases from V and 7 bases from J, with 18 bases between. The CDR3 nucleotides read TGCGCCAGCAGCCTGGGGGCGGGATGGGCTAATGAGCAGTTCTTC. Its protein is CASSLGAGWANEQFF. Filled out from reference TRBV5-1 and TRBJ2-1, the complete variable domain reads KAGVTQTPRYLIKTRGQQVTLSCSPISGHRSVSWYQQTPGQGLQFLFEYFSETQRNKGNFPGRFSGRQFSNSRSEMNVSTLELGDSALYLCASSLGAGWANEQFFGPGTRLTVL.